Each of the 20 T cell receptor beta chains below was sequenced from the same sample in a study of blood T cell repertoires in COVID-19. The repertoire was sequenced with immunoSEQ multiplex PCR; TCRdb's copy has only in-frame clones and lacks some. This table has more than 35,000 clones, nearly 90% appearing once. Sequenced input: peripheral blood. The receptors stem from a human donor in a cohort sampled during active COVID-19.

The V call is TRBV11-3, the J call TRBJ1-1; tentatively, D is TRBD1 (6 bases). The germline CDR1 and CDR2 sequences are SGHNT and YENEEA. Trimming took 4 bases from V and 1 from J, leaving 10 bases between them. The CDR3 is 14 amino acids. The CDR3 spells CASSSGTPNTEAFF. The CDR3 nucleotides are TGTGCCAGCAGCTCTGGGACACCGAACACTGAAGCTTTCTTT.

This clone was detected a few times. V gene TRBV5-1 combines with J gene TRBJ2-7; 9 bases are a match to TRBD2. Germline lookup yields CDR1 SGHRS and CDR2 YFSETQ. CDR3 length equals 14 residues. Losses at the gene ends were 4 bases for V and 5 bases for J; bases not matched to a gene: 7. Written as DNA, the CDR3 is TGCGCCAGCAGCCGGACTAGCGAGTTCCACGAGCAGTACTTC. It codes for CASSRTSEFHEQYF.

V gene TRBV12-5 combines with J gene TRBJ2-1; TRBD1 agrees at 8 bases. The junction had 13 bases not matched to a gene; V was cut back by 3 bases and J by 3 bases. The germline V gene encodes CDR1 LGHNT and CDR2 FRNRAP. The CDR3 has 18 residues. In nucleotides, the CDR3 is TGTGCTAGTGGTTTCTCCCGTACAGGGGGGTTTGGCTACAATGAGCAGTTCTTC. Translated: CASGFSRTGGFGYNEQFF.

The DNA for the CDR3 is TGTGCCACCAGCAGAGATTCCCAGATACAAGAGACCCAGTACTTC. Its translation is CATSRDSQIQETQYF. The chain has TRBV15 and TRBJ2-5; D not resolved. Germline loops: CDR1 LNHNV, CDR2 YYDKDF (reference sequence). Trimming took 0 bases from V and 2 from J, leaving 10 bases between them. CDR3 length: 15 amino acids.

This chain connects TRBV30 to TRBJ2-7; TRBD1 agrees at 7 bases. V trimming: 6 bases; J trimming: 3 bases; junction bases outside the gene matches: 11. The CDR3 totals 14 residues. The germline V gene has CDR1 GTSNPN and CDR2 SVGIG (reference sequence). DNA of the CDR3: TGTGCCTGCGAGGGGTCCAACAGGGGCTACGAGCAGTACTTC. Amino acid sequence: CACEGSNRGYEQYF.

The genes are TRBV9 and TRBJ2-3; D ambiguous. V was cut by 0 bases and J by 0 bases, with 8 bases left in between. The CDR3 is 15 amino acids. CDR1 SGDLS and CDR2 YYNGEE come from the germline V gene. The CDR3 region is CASSVGRGSTDTQYF. In nucleotides, the CDR3 is TGTGCCAGCAGCGTAGGGCGCGGAAGCACAGATACGCAGTATTTT.

The rearrangement uses TRBV3-1 (or the pseudogene TRBV3-2) and TRBJ2-5; 9 bases agree with TRBD2. V lost 0 bases, J lost 5 bases, and 4 bases stayed unmatched. The CDR3 is made up of 15 amino acids. Germline V CDR1 and CDR2: LGHDT, YNNKEL (reference sequence). The CDR3 region has the DNA TGTGCCAGCAGCCAAGAAGCGGGGGGACGTGAGACCCAGTACTTC. Protein sequence: CASSQEAGGRETQYF.

The V and J genes are TRBV19 and TRBJ2-1; 8 bases map to TRBD2. The CDR3 spans 16 residues. V trimming: 6 bases; J trimming: 10 bases; junction bases outside the gene matches: 17. The germline CDR1 and CDR2 sequences are LNHDA and SQIVND (reference sequence). The CDR3 bases are TGTGCCAGTAGGGGCCTCGAAGCGGGAGCAGCTGGGGAGCAGTTCTTC. It codes for CASRGLEAGAAGEQFF.

The chain is built from TRBV19 and TRBJ2-1; TRBD2 matches 9 bases. Germline assignment: CDR1 LNHDA and CDR2 SQIVND (reference sequence). The CDR3 consists of 15 residues. The trim removed 8 bases at V and 1 base at J, leaving 6 bases unmatched. The CDR3 DNA reads TGTGCCAGTCAAGCCGCGGGAGGGTCCTACAATGAGCAGTTCTTC. Amino acids: CASQAAGGSYNEQFF.

The V call is TRBV5-1, the J call TRBJ2-2; a weak D match, TRBD2 (5 bases). V was cut by 9 bases and J by 4 bases, with 10 bases left in between. CDR1 and CDR2 from the germline V gene are SGHRS and YFSETQ. The CDR3 totals 12 residues. In DNA form, the CDR3 reads TGCGCCACCTCAAGCGGCACCGGGGAGCTGTTTTTT. Protein sequence: CATSSGTGELFF.

V is TRBV7-2 and J is TRBJ2-7; the D is unclear. This CDR3 spans 12 amino acids. Germline V gene sequence: CDR1 SGHTA, CDR2 FQGNSA. V lost 5 bases and J 6 bases, leaving 11 bases between the germline ends. The CDR3 protein is CASSPPGREQYF. The CDR3 coding sequence is TGTGCCAGCAGCCCACCCGGTCGCGAGCAGTACTTC. Based on the CDR3 plus reference TRBV7-2 and TRBJ2-7, the full variable domain is GAGVSQSPSNKVTEKGKDVELRCDPISGHTALYWYRQSLGQGLEFLIYFQGNSAPDKSGLPSDRFSAERTGGSVSTLTIQRTQQEDSAVYLCASSPPGREQYFGPGTRLTVT.

V gene TRBV19 combines with J gene TRBJ2-3, with D unclear. The germline gives CDR1 LNHDA, CDR2 SQIVND (reference sequence). The CDR3 has 12 residues. V lost 5 bases to trimming and J lost 4 bases, with 7 bases between them. For the CDR3, the DNA is TGTGCCAGTAGTCCCATTTCAGATACGCAGTATTTT. Translated: CASSPISDTQYF.

The rearrangement links TRBV3-1 (or the pseudogene TRBV3-2) to TRBJ2-3; no firm D call. The CDR3 totals 13 residues. In germline, CDR1 is LGHDT, CDR2 YNNKEL (reference sequence). V lost 1 base and J 6 bases, leaving 8 bases between the germline ends. DNA of the CDR3: TGTGCCAGCAGCCAAGGTTTCGGGGATACGCAGTATTTT. It encodes CASSQGFGDTQYF.

The chain is built from TRBV30 and TRBJ2-3; 14 bases line up with TRBD2. There are 16 residues in the CDR3. CDR1 is GTSNPN and CDR2 is SVGIG in the germline V gene (reference sequence). The junction had 2 bases not matched to a gene; V was cut back by 0 bases and J by 3 bases. Here the CDR3 DNA reads TGTGCCTGGAGTGTCGGGACTAGCGGGAGTACAGATACGCAGTATTTT. Protein sequence: CAWSVGTSGSTDTQYF. Complete variable domain (other parts from reference TRBV30 and TRBJ2-3): SQTIHQWPATLVQPVGSPLSLECTVEGTSNPNLYWYRQAAGRGLQLLFYSVGIGQISSEVPQNLSASRPQDRQFILSSKKLLLSDSGFYLCAWSVGTSGSTDTQYFGPGTRLTVL.

The chain links TRBV7-9 to TRBJ1-1; D remains unclear. The V gene lost 5 bases and the J gene lost 4 bases, with 14 bases spanning the gap. There are 14 residues in the CDR3. The germline V gene has CDR1 SEHNR and CDR2 FQNEAQ (reference sequence). The DNA of the CDR3 is TGTGCCAGCAGCGGGCTGGGCGGGAGCACTGAAGCTTTCTTT. It is translated as CASSGLGGSTEAFF. The variable domain in full, with the rest retrieved from reference TRBV7-9 and TRBJ1-1, is DTGVSQNPRHKITKRGQNVTFRCDPISEHNRLYWYRQTLGQGPEFLTYFQNEAQLEKSRLLSDRFSAERPKGSFSTLEIQRTEQGDSAMYLCASSGLGGSTEAFFGQGTRLTVV.

This clone appeared once. The rearrangement joins TRBV3-1 (or the pseudogene TRBV3-2) to TRBJ1-6; perhaps TRBD1 as D (6 bases). Germline V gene lookup returns CDR1 LGHDT and CDR2 YNNKEL (reference sequence). The V end lost 6 bases, the J end lost 10 bases, and 13 bases lay between the germline ends. This CDR3 comprises 13 residues. The CDR3 is CASRKTGRSPLHF. The CDR3 region has the DNA TGTGCCAGCAGAAAGACAGGACGATCACCCCTCCACTTT.

This sequence joins TRBV9 and TRBJ2-5; 16 bases fit TRBD2. Germline CDR1 is SGDLS and CDR2 is YYNGEE. This CDR3 spans 17 amino acids. V gave up 2 bases and J gave up 5 bases; unmatched junction bases: 6. This CDR3 reads CASSVGTSGGAEETQYF. Here the CDR3 DNA reads TGTGCCAGCAGCGTCGGGACTAGCGGGGGGGCGGAGGAGACCCAGTACTTC.

J is TRBJ2-3 and V is TRBV5-1; TRBD2 aligns across 10 bases. Germline CDR1 is SGHRS and CDR2 is YFSETQ. V lost 0 bases to trimming and J lost 6 bases; unmatched junction nucleotides: 7. CDR3 length equals 16 residues. The CDR3 nucleotides read TGCGCCAGCAGCTTGGCCGGAGCGGGAGGGAGGGATACGCAGTATTTT. Protein: CASSLAGAGGRDTQYF. The full variable domain, with the rest looked up from reference TRBV5-1 and TRBJ2-3, is KAGVTQTPRYLIKTRGQQVTLSCSPISGHRSVSWYQQTPGQGLQFLFEYFSETQRNKGNFPGRFSGRQFSNSRSEMNVSTLELGDSALYLCASSLAGAGGRDTQYFGPGTRLTVL.

The gene calls are TRBV20-1 and TRBJ2-2; 11 bases map to TRBD2. There are 17 residues in the CDR3. The V segment lost 3 bases and the J segment 3 bases; nucleotides outside the gene matches: 9. The germline V gene encodes CDR1 DFQATT and CDR2 SNEGSKA (reference sequence). Here the CDR3 reads CSASPTSGSFYTGELFF. The CDR3 nucleotides are TGCAGTGCTAGTCCCACTAGCGGGAGCTTTTACACCGGGGAGCTGTTTTTT.

The chain is built from TRBV27 and TRBJ2-2; D is perhaps TRBD1 (6 bases). This CDR3 is 15 amino acids long. Germline V gives CDR1 MNHEY, CDR2 SMNVEV (reference sequence). Trimming left V 2 bases short and J 3 bases short, with 10 bases between. The CDR3 loop is CASSLGGHYTGELFF. In nucleotides, the CDR3 is TGTGCCAGCAGTTTAGGGGGACACTACACCGGGGAGCTGTTTTTT.